What follows is one TCR beta chain and its context. From blood, about 240-500 ng of genomic DNA served as TRB template. This sample is drawn from a study of T and B cells in COVID-19 patients. About the study: Peripheral blood came from COVID-19 patients with active infection or after recovery. At median age about 35 years, recovered patients were younger than active-infection patients at more than 65. In the active-infection cohort, about 90% of the 20 patients had comorbidities linked to unfavorable COVID-19 outcome.

Multiplex PCR with BIOMED2 TRB-A/B primer pools amplified TRB rearrangements. TCRdb reanalysed the multiplex PCR reads using MiXCR and keeps one entry per CDR3 protein. This table has more than 7,500 distinct CDR3 sequences, about 28% appearing once. V lost 3 bases to trimming and J lost 1 base; unmatched junction nucleotides: 15. CDR1 is SGHAT, CDR2 FQDESV, per germline (reference sequence). CDR3 length: 19 residues. This TCR was sampled from a human donor with active COVID-19. The sequenced material came from blood. J is TRBJ1-1 and V is TRBV11-1; 9 nucleotides line up with TRBD1. Here the CDR3 reads CASSFRPYRGHIGNTEAFF. The CDR3 DNA sequence: TGTGCCAGCAGCTTTAGACCCTACAGGGGGCATATTGGGAACACTGAAGCTTTCTTT.